What follows are 29 T cell receptor beta chains derived from one specimen sequenced in a study of blood T cell repertoires in COVID-19. Data came from immunoSEQ multiplex PCR; TCRdb stores just in-frame clones and leaves some out. The table includes about 360,000 clones, less than 90% detected once. The specimen was peripheral blood. The receptors stem from a woman aged 55-69 years with COVID-19, enrolled during active disease.

The gene calls are TRBV5-1 and TRBJ1-1; 9 bases are shared with TRBD1. Germline V gene lookup returns CDR1 SGHRS and CDR2 YFSETQ. V was clipped by 6 bases and J by 5 bases; unmatched bases: 8. The CDR3 consists of 14 residues. CDR3 coding DNA: TGCGCCAGCACCCGGACAGGGGAGGGGACTGAAGCTTTCTTT. This translates into CASTRTGEGTEAFF.

This chain links TRBV6-5 with TRBJ1-6; D not certain. There are 12 residues in the CDR3. Germline lookup yields CDR1 MNHEY and CDR2 SVGAGI. V dropped 4 bases and J dropped 9 bases, with 7 bases sitting between them. The CDR3 coding sequence is TGTGCCAGCAGTTCCGTCGGTTCACCCCTCCACTTT. Translation: CASSSVGSPLHF.

Many counts were recorded for this clone. This sample includes further DNA sequences coding for the same CDR3. The chain links TRBV5-5 to TRBJ2-3, with TRBD2 identical over 10 bases. This CDR3 has 16 residues. The germline CDR1 and CDR2 sequences are SGHKS and YYEKEE (reference sequence). V was pared by 0 bases and J by 6 bases, with 7 bases of the junction left unmatched. The CDR3 spells CASSLELSGGRDTQYF. Here the CDR3 DNA reads TGTGCCAGCAGCTTGGAGCTTAGCGGGGGGCGGGATACGCAGTATTTT.

The J gene is TRBJ2-1, the V gene TRBV7-9; no reliable D call. Germline CDR1 and CDR2: SEHNR and FQNEAQ (reference sequence). The CDR3 has 16 residues. V dropped 4 bases and J dropped 3 bases, with 16 bases sitting between them. The CDR3 region has the DNA TGTGCCAGCAGCTCCAGGCTCCCGATATTCTACAATGAGCAGTTCTTC. It translates to CASSSRLPIFYNEQFF.

This clone has a single count. The chain carries TRBV2 and TRBJ2-7; D perhaps matches TRBD1 (6 bases). The V end lost 6 bases, the J end lost 8 bases, and 17 bases lay between the germline ends. The CDR3 is made up of 13 amino acids. Per germline, CDR1 SNHLY and CDR2 FYNNEI. The CDR3, as DNA: TGTGCCAGCAGGTCCCTACAGGGATGGCAGCAGTACTTC. Translating gives CASRSLQGWQQYF.

The V and J genes are TRBV7-9 and TRBJ1-5; 9 nucleotides match TRBD1. Per germline, CDR1 SEHNR and CDR2 FQNEAQ (reference sequence). CDR3 length equals 14 residues. The J segment lost 10 bases and the V segment lost 4 bases, leaving 8 bases of the junction unmatched. Written as DNA, the CDR3 is TGTGCCAGCAGCTCGGACAGGGGAAGTATCCCCCAGCATTTT. This sequence encodes CASSSDRGSIPQHF.

This chain joins TRBV5-1 and TRBJ1-2; tentatively, D is TRBD1 (6 bases). V was shortened by 4 bases and J by 3 bases, with 10 bases between the two germline ends. The CDR3 covers 13 residues. Germline CDR1 reads SGHRS; CDR2 reads YFSETQ. CDR3 amino acids: CASSPPGDYGYTF. The CDR3 DNA reads as TGCGCCAGCAGCCCGCCAGGGGACTATGGCTACACCTTC.

The V gene is TRBV3-1 (or the pseudogene TRBV3-2), the J gene TRBJ1-3, with 8 bases aligning to TRBD1. The junction had 8 bases not matched to a gene; V was cut back by 3 bases and J by 4 bases. CDR3 length: 16 amino acids. Germline loops: CDR1 LGHDT, CDR2 YNNKEL (reference sequence). CDR3 in amino acids: CASSHRQGTFGNTIYF. CDR3 coding DNA: TGTGCCAGCAGCCATCGACAGGGGACCTTCGGAAACACCATATATTTT.

The V gene is TRBV10-3, the J gene TRBJ1-1; D remains unclear. The CDR3 contains 12 residues. CDR1 and CDR2 from the germline V gene are ENHRY and SYGVKD. The V end was cut by 4 bases, the J end by 1 base, with 4 bases between. The CDR3 coding sequence is TGTGCCATCAGTGGGGCGAACACTGAAGCTTTCTTT. Protein: CAISGANTEAFF.

Of note for this clone: In the same sample, other DNA sequences code for this CDR3. The chain joins TRBV11-2 to TRBJ2-7; D might be TRBD1 (5 bases). V was clipped by 4 bases and J by 3 bases, with 7 bases between them. The CDR3 consists of 12 residues. Germline CDR1 and CDR2: SGHAT and FQNNGV. The CDR3 loop is CASSSQGYEQYF. Here the CDR3 DNA reads TGTGCCAGCAGCTCGCAGGGCTACGAGCAGTACTTC.

V and J are TRBV14 and TRBJ1-1, with TRBD1 matching 7 bases. CDR1 is SGHDN, CDR2 FVKESK, per germline. V was clipped by 1 base and J by 4 bases; unmatched bases: 6. CDR3 length equals 15 residues. This CDR3 is CASSQGGTVGTEAFF. The CDR3 DNA reads TGTGCCAGCAGCCAAGGAGGGACAGTAGGCACTGAAGCTTTCTTT. The entire variable domain, with the rest obtained from reference TRBV14 and TRBJ1-1, is as follows: EAGVTQFPSHSVIEKGQTVTLRCDPISGHDNLYWYRRVMGKEIKFLLHFVKESKQDESGMPNNRFLAERTGGTYSTLKVQPAELEDSGVYFCASSQGGTVGTEAFFGQGTRLTVV.

This clone was seen just once. The chain joins TRBV7-2 to TRBJ1-6; possibly TRBD1 for D (6 bases). The CDR3 contains 14 residues. V lost 5 bases and J lost 7, with 12 bases in between. From germline, CDR1 is SGHTA and CDR2 FQGNSA. The CDR3 region has the DNA TGTGCCAGCAGCAACGACAGGTCCAATTCACCCCTCCACTTT. Translating it yields CASSNDRSNSPLHF.

The chain is built from TRBV27 and TRBJ2-3; 9 nucleotides match TRBD2. The CDR3 length is 18 residues. Germline V gene data show CDR1 as MNHEY and CDR2 as SMNVEV (reference sequence). V gave up 6 bases and J gave up 4 bases; unmatched junction bases: 17. The CDR3 region has the DNA TGTGCCAGCAGCTATTATTACGCCAGCGGGGGGACCGCAGATACGCAGTATTTT. Protein: CASSYYYASGGTADTQYF.

The J gene is TRBJ2-6, the V gene TRBV19; D remains ambiguous. Germline V gene sequence: CDR1 LNHDA, CDR2 SQIVND (reference sequence). Trimming took off 3 bases at V and 0 bases at J, with 3 bases between the two ends. This CDR3 spans 14 amino acids. CDR3 nucleotides: TGTGCCAGTAGTATGAGCTCTGGGGCCAACGTCCTGACTTTC. Its translation: CASSMSSGANVLTF.

CDR3 nucleotide sequence: TGCAGCGTTGACCCAAGCGGGGTACAAGAGACCCAGTACTTC. Protein product: CSVDPSGVQETQYF. J is TRBJ2-5 and V is TRBV29-1, with 7 bases that match TRBD2. Germline CDR1 and CDR2: SQVTM and ANQGSEA. The CDR3 spans 14 residues. V shed 3 bases, J shed 2 bases, and the junction held 6 bases outside the gene matches.

This chain links TRBV11-2 with TRBJ2-5; the match to TRBD2 covers 10 bases. CDR1 and CDR2 from the germline V gene are SGHAT and FQNNGV. This CDR3 comprises 15 residues. The trim removed 7 bases at V and 2 bases at J, leaving 7 bases unmatched. CDR3 in amino acids: CASKQSSGRQETQYF. The CDR3 DNA is TGTGCCAGCAAGCAGTCTAGCGGGAGACAAGAGACCCAGTACTTC. The variable domain in full, with the rest retrieved from reference TRBV11-2 and TRBJ2-5, is EAGVAQSPRYKIIEKRQSVAFWCNPISGHATLYWYQQILGQGPKLLIQFQNNGVVDDSQLPKDRFSAERLKGVDSTLKIQPAKLEDSAVYLCASKQSSGRQETQYFGPGTRLLVL.

This chain connects TRBV25-1 to TRBJ2-3; the D gene is possibly TRBD1 (6 bases). Trimming removed 7 bases at V and 5 bases at J, with 7 bases between. CDR3 length: 11 amino acids. Germline CDR1 reads MGHDK; CDR2 reads SYGVNS. CDR3 amino acids: CASKGGDTQYF. The CDR3 bases are TGTGCCAGCAAAGGGGGAGATACGCAGTATTTT.

The chain links TRBV18 to TRBJ2-2, with 8 nucleotides matching TRBD1. The V gene's germline CDR1 is KGHSH and CDR2 LQKENI. V lost 2 bases and J lost 6; bases outside the gene matches: 8. The CDR3 totals 16 residues. CDR3 bases: TGTGCCAGCTCACCAAAGGACAGGGATTATTCCGGGGAGCTGTTTTTT. Its translation is CASSPKDRDYSGELFF.

This chain uses TRBV5-6 with TRBJ2-7, with D possibly being TRBD2 (6 bases). Germline V gene data show CDR1 as SGHDT and CDR2 as YYEEEE. The CDR3 runs 14 residues. The V end lost 3 bases, the J end lost 4 bases, and 14 bases lay between the germline ends. CDR3 residues: CASSWRDGSYEQYF. CDR3 sequence (DNA): TGTGCCAGCAGCTGGCGGGACGGATCGTACGAGCAGTACTTC.

The chain uses TRBV19 and TRBJ2-3; 9 nucleotides align to TRBD1. The CDR3 is 14 amino acids. Germline-derived CDR1 and CDR2 are LNHDA and SQIVND (reference sequence). J lost 5 bases, V lost 6 bases, and 6 bases had no gene match. In DNA form, the CDR3 reads TGTGCCAGTAGGGTCCCGGGACAGGGAGATACGCAGTATTTT. Translated, it gives CASRVPGQGDTQYF.

The chain combines TRBV9 with TRBJ1-1; possible D gene TRBD1, 6 bases. The CDR3 extends over 13 amino acids. Germline V gene sequence: CDR1 SGDLS, CDR2 YYNGEE. Trimming removed 3 bases at V and 3 bases at J, with 9 bases between. The chain's CDR3 is CASSAGQYTEAFF. The CDR3, as DNA: TGTGCCAGCAGCGCTGGACAGTACACTGAAGCTTTCTTT.

This clone was counted a single time. CDR3 coding DNA: TGTGCCAGCAGCTTTGGGCCAGGGCGAGTAGTAGAGACCCAGTACTTC. Translated: CASSFGPGRVVETQYF. The genes are TRBV5-6 and TRBJ2-5; maybe TRBD1 (5 bases). The CDR3 has 16 residues. Germline V gives CDR1 SGHDT, CDR2 YYEEEE. Trimming pared 2 bases from V and 4 bases from J, leaving 18 bases between. The full variable domain, with the rest looked up from reference TRBV5-6 and TRBJ2-5, is DAGVTQSPTHLIKTRGQQVTLRCSPKSGHDTVSWYQQALGQGPQFIFQYYEEEERQRGNFPDRFSGHQFPNYSSELNVNALLLGDSALYLCASSFGPGRVVETQYFGPGTRLLVL.

The rearrangement links TRBV6-4 to TRBJ1-1; D ambiguous. The CDR3 sequence is 15 residues long. Germline V lookup: CDR1 MRHNA, CDR2 SNTAGT. Trimming took off 4 bases at V and 0 bases at J, with 12 bases between the two ends. The chain's CDR3 is CASSAEPTVNTEAFF. CDR3 in DNA: TGTGCCAGCAGTGCAGAACCTACAGTGAACACTGAAGCTTTCTTT.

The rearrangement joins TRBV5-1 to TRBJ2-5, with 11 bases fitting TRBD1. Trimming cost V 9 bases and J 5 bases; bases outside gene matches: 15. The CDR3 covers 16 residues. The germline V gene has CDR1 SGHRS and CDR2 YFSETQ. In DNA, the CDR3 is TGCGCCAACCTCCGGGACAGGGGGTTTTGTGAGGAGACCCAGTACTTC. Amino acid sequence: CANLRDRGFCEETQYF.

The rearrangement links TRBV29-1 to TRBJ1-1; unclear D gene. V was pared by 5 bases and J by 0 bases, with 13 bases between. In germline, CDR1 is SQVTM, CDR2 ANQGSEA. This CDR3 spans 14 amino acids. CDR3 DNA sequence: TGCAGCGTTCTCCCCTATTTGGTGAACACTGAAGCTTTCTTT. It yields the protein CSVLPYLVNTEAFF.

J is TRBJ2-7 and V is TRBV19; perhaps TRBD1 as D (6 bases). Trimming left V 5 bases short and J 8 bases short, with 16 bases between. Germline CDR1 is LNHDA and CDR2 is SQIVND (reference sequence). The CDR3 has 13 amino acids. As DNA, the CDR3 is TGTGCCAGTAGTTCCCCACAGGGTTACAAGCAGTACTTC. It codes for CASSSPQGYKQYF.

This clone has a single count. The chain combines TRBV30 with TRBJ1-1, with TRBD1 matching over 7 bases. Germline loops: CDR1 GTSNPN, CDR2 SVGIG (reference sequence). The CDR3 is made up of 18 amino acids. After removal of 3 bases from V and 5 bases from J, the junction contained 21 bases not matched to a gene. The CDR3 DNA follows: TGTGCCTGGAGGAGGAGGCTGGACAGGCGGCCCCGGGAGACTGAAGCTTTCTTT. It codes for CAWRRRLDRRPRETEAFF.

This clone was counted once. The chain uses TRBV3-1 (or the pseudogene TRBV3-2) and TRBJ1-5; D not certain. In germline, CDR1 is LGHDT, CDR2 YNNKEL (reference sequence). The germline V and J ends were trimmed by 2 bases and 0 bases, with 8 bases remaining between them. This CDR3 spans 15 amino acids. CDR3 loop: CASSQTGYSNQPQHF. CDR3 nucleotides: TGTGCCAGCAGCCAAACCGGGTATAGCAATCAGCCCCAGCATTTT.

The chain carries TRBV9 and TRBJ1-4; 11 bases match TRBD1. Germline V lookup: CDR1 SGDLS, CDR2 YYNGEE. The CDR3 has 16 residues. J lost 10 bases, V lost 3 bases, and 11 bases had no gene match. CDR3 amino acids: CASSADPDRGRGKLFF. CDR3 coding DNA: TGTGCCAGCAGCGCCGACCCGGACAGGGGGCGCGGAAAACTGTTTTTT.